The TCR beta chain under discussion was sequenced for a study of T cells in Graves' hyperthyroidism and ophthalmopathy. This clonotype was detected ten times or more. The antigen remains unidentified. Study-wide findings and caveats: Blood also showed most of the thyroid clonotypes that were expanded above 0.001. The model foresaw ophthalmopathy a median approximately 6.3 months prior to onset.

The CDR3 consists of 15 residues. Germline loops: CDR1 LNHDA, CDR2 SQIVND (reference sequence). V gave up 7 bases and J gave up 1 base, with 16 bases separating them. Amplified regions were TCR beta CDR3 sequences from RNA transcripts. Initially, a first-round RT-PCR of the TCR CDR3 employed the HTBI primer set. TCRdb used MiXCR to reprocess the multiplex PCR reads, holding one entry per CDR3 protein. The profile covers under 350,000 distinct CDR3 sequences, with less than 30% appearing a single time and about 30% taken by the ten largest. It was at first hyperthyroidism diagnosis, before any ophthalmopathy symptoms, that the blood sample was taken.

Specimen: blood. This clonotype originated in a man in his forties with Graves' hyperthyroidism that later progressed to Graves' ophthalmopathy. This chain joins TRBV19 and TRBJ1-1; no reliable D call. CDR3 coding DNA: TGTGCCAGTACCGTTGCGGGCCAGAGGAACACTGAAGCTTTCTTT. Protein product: CASTVAGQRNTEAFF. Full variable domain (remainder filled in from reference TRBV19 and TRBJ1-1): DGGITQSPKYLFRKEGQNVTLSCEQNLNHDAMYWYRQDPGQGLRLIYYSQIVNDFQKGDIAEGYSVSREKKESFPLTVTSAQKNPTAFYLCASTVAGQRNTEAFFGQGTRLTVV.